These 9 T cell receptor beta chains came from one sample sequenced in a study of cytomegalovirus exposure and HLA in healthy donors. It was with 60 Vbeta and 13 Jbeta primers that the PCR ran. Profiled with immunoSEQ multiplex PCR; TCRdb holds only in-frame clones, not every one. The sample records more than 90,000 clones, 65% to 75% being singletons. Sequencing was done on a sample of PBMCs. All receptors come from a woman between 45 and 65 years old in good health and CMV-seropositive.

The CDR3 bases are TGTGCCAGCCGACTAGCGGCCAATGAGCAGTTCTTC. This gives the protein CASRLAANEQFF. The V and J genes are TRBV4-2 and TRBJ2-1; 9 nucleotides match TRBD2. The V and J ends lost 8 bases and 6 bases, in that order; junction bases with no gene match: 2. Looked up from germline, CDR1 is LGHNA and CDR2 is YNFKEQ. The CDR3 sequence is 12 residues long.

The chain links TRBV6-1 to TRBJ2-2; TRBD1 might be the D (7 bases). CDR3 length: 14 residues. The V gene's germline CDR1 is MNHNS and CDR2 SASEGT. The V end lost 7 bases, the J end lost 4 bases, and 13 bases lay between the germline ends. The CDR3 DNA is TGTGCCAGCACGGGGCAGGGGGGCACCGGGGAGCTGTTTTTT. This sequence encodes CASTGQGGTGELFF.

This sequence joins TRBV5-5 and TRBJ1-1; 8 positions agree with TRBD1. The CDR3 spans 13 residues. V was clipped by 1 base and J by 9 bases; unmatched bases: 5. CDR1 is SGHKS and CDR2 is YYEKEE in the germline V gene (reference sequence). The CDR3 region is CASSLRDRFQAFF. CDR3 DNA: TGTGCCAGCAGCTTGAGGGACAGGTTCCAAGCTTTCTTT.

The chain uses TRBV10-2 and TRBJ1-2, with D possibly being TRBD1 (5 bases). This CDR3 comprises 15 residues. V was clipped by 0 bases and J by 3 bases, with 11 bases between them. CDR1 and CDR2 (germline): WSHSY, SAAADI. The DNA for the CDR3 is TGCGCCAGCAGTGAGTCGGGGCAGGGTGACTATGGCTACACCTTC. Protein sequence: CASSESGQGDYGYTF.

The V call is TRBV5-6, the J call TRBJ2-2, with a possible D match to TRBD2 (6 bases). Germline V gene data show CDR1 as SGHDT and CDR2 as YYEEEE. V was trimmed by 4 bases and J by 4 bases, leaving 11 bases between them. The CDR3 spans 14 residues. This chain's CDR3 is CASSLLGGTGELFF. In DNA, the CDR3 is TGTGCCAGCAGCCTTTTGGGGGGCACCGGGGAGCTGTTTTTT.

CDR3: CASSFRGSVAFF. The CDR3 bases are TGTGCCAGCAGCTTCAGGGGGTCTGTGGCTTTCTTT. The V and J genes are TRBV13 and TRBJ1-1, with 7 bases fitting TRBD1. Germline loops: CDR1 PRHDT, CDR2 FYEKMQ (reference sequence). J lost 11 bases, V lost 3 bases, and 6 bases had no gene match. The CDR3 is 12 amino acids. Drawing the rest from reference TRBV13 and TRBJ1-1, the complete variable domain is AAGVIQSPRHLIKEKRETATLKCYPIPRHDTVYWYQQGPGQDPQFLISFYEKMQSDKGSIPDRFSAQQFSDYHSELNMSSLELGDSALYFCASSFRGSVAFFGQGTRLTVV.

The chain combines TRBV11-1 with TRBJ1-1; D perhaps matches TRBD1 (5 bases). Germline-derived CDR1 and CDR2 are SGHAT and FQDESV (reference sequence). V was shortened by 5 bases and J by 5 bases, with 15 bases between the two germline ends. The CDR3 runs to 14 residues. CDR3 region: CASSNPTVWTEAFF. CDR3 coding DNA: TGTGCCAGCAGCAACCCGACAGTATGGACTGAAGCTTTCTTT.

This chain joins TRBV5-4 and TRBJ2-3; D ambiguous. This CDR3 has 14 amino acids. Trimming took off 2 bases at V and 0 bases at J, with 7 bases between the two ends. Per the germline V gene, CDR1 is SGHNT and CDR2 is YYREEE (reference sequence). The CDR3 here is CASSFSTSTDTQYF. The CDR3 nucleotides read TGTGCCAGCAGCTTTAGCACTAGCACAGATACGCAGTATTTT. Based on the CDR3 plus reference TRBV5-4 and TRBJ2-3, the full variable domain is ETGVTQSPTHLIKTRGQQVTLRCSSQSGHNTVSWYQQALGQGPQFIFQYYREEENGRGNFPPRFSGLQFPNYSSELNVNALELDDSALYLCASSFSTSTDTQYFGPGTRLTVL.

The chain uses TRBV19 and TRBJ1-2, with D maybe TRBD1 (6 bases). The V gene's germline CDR1 is LNHDA and CDR2 SQIVND (reference sequence). The CDR3 loop spans 18 amino acids. Between the trimmed V and J ends, which lost 5 bases and 5 bases, there was a span of 27 bases. CDR3 loop: CASSSSRPGALLGYGYTF. Written as DNA, the CDR3 is TGTGCCAGTAGTTCCTCCCGACCAGGGGCGCTTCTTGGTTATGGCTACACCTTC.